A selection of T cell receptor beta chains follows, all from one sample in a study of blood T cells in healthy people across ages. TCRdb redid the calling of the 5' RACE reads with MiXCR, one entry per CDR3 protein. The table lists approximately 810,000 distinct CDR3 sequences, roughly 35% of them singletons, with 10% to 15% in the top ten. Sequenced sample: blood. These receptors were collected from a man younger than 30 in good health. The CDR3 runs from the conserved cysteine through the conserved F or W. Each record gives: clone size, D gene, J gene, CDR3 length, V gene, CDR3 DNA, CDR3 protein. D genes are given only for firm matches. Some rows mark clone size as missing; the rest say once, few, many or name a class of expanded clone.

abundance: NA; d_gene: NA; j_gene: TRBJ2-5; len: 16; v_gene: TRBV4-1; CDR3nt: TGCGCCAGCAGCCCATTCTTCCAGACAGCGAAAGAGACCCAGTACTTC; CDR3aa: CASSPFFQTAKETQYF
abundance: NA; d_gene: TRBD1; j_gene: TRBJ2-7; len: 16; v_gene: TRBV6-2/TRBV6-3; CDR3nt: TGTGCCAGCAGTGGCAACCGTCGGGACAGGGCCTACGAGCAGTACTTC; CDR3aa: CASSGNRRDRAYEQYF
abundance: many; d_gene: NA; j_gene: TRBJ1-2; len: 14; v_gene: TRBV20-1; CDR3nt: TGCAGTGCTAGAGATCCCGGGGGTAACTATGGCTACACCTTC; CDR3aa: CSARDPGGNYGYTF
abundance: NA; d_gene: NA; j_gene: TRBJ1-6; len: 15; v_gene: TRBV12-3/TRBV12-4; CDR3nt: TGTGCCAGCAGACCAAGCGAGAGACAGAATTCACCCCTCCACTTT; CDR3aa: CASRPSERQNSPLHF
abundance: NA; d_gene: TRBD1; j_gene: TRBJ1-6; len: 15; v_gene: TRBV12-3/TRBV12-4; CDR3nt: TGTGCCAGCAGTTTAGGAGGGGGCGTGAATTCACCCCTCCACTTT; CDR3aa: CASSLGGGVNSPLHF
abundance: NA; d_gene: NA; j_gene: TRBJ1-2; len: 15; v_gene: TRBV25-1; CDR3nt: TGTGCCAGCAGTGCTGGGAAGGGGGAAGAAAGAGGCTACACCTTC; CDR3aa: CASSAGKGEERGYTF
abundance: few; d_gene: TRBD1; j_gene: TRBJ2-3; len: 15; v_gene: TRBV5-1; CDR3nt: TGCGCCAGCAGCTTGGTCGGACAGGCCACAGATACGCAGTATTTT; CDR3aa: CASSLVGQATDTQYF
abundance: many; d_gene: TRBD1; j_gene: TRBJ2-7; len: 14; v_gene: TRBV20-1; CDR3nt: TGCAGTGCTACGGGACAGGAAAAAGCCTACGAGCAGTACTTC; CDR3aa: CSATGQEKAYEQYF
abundance: many; d_gene: NA; j_gene: TRBJ2-4; len: 12; v_gene: TRBV29-1; CDR3nt: TGCAGCGCGAGGGTAACCAAAAACATTCAGTACTTC; CDR3aa: CSARVTKNIQYF
abundance: few; d_gene: TRBD1; j_gene: TRBJ2-3; len: 16; v_gene: TRBV14; CDR3nt: TGTGCCAGCAGCCAAGGGTTCGACGCAGGGGGAGATACGCAGTATTTT; CDR3aa: CASSQGFDAGGDTQYF
abundance: few; d_gene: NA; j_gene: TRBJ1-5; len: 15; v_gene: TRBV7-2; CDR3nt: TGTGCCAGCAGCCCCCGGGTAGGAGGCAATCAGCCCCAGCATTTT; CDR3aa: CASSPRVGGNQPQHF
abundance: NA; d_gene: NA; j_gene: TRBJ1-1; len: 15; v_gene: TRBV4-1; CDR3nt: TGCGCCAGCAGCCAGCCACAGAAGACAAACACTGAAGCTTTCTTT; CDR3aa: CASSQPQKTNTEAFF
abundance: NA; d_gene: NA; j_gene: TRBJ2-6; len: 15; v_gene: TRBV2; CDR3nt: TGTGCCAGCAGTGAAAACGGTTCTGGGGCCAACGTCCTGACTTTC; CDR3aa: CASSENGSGANVLTF
abundance: NA; d_gene: TRBD1; j_gene: TRBJ1-6; len: 15; v_gene: TRBV20-1; CDR3nt: TGCAGTGCCCCCGGCGGCAGGGGGCGAGATTCACCCCTCCACTTT; CDR3aa: CSAPGGRGRDSPLHF
abundance: few; d_gene: NA; j_gene: TRBJ1-2; len: 15; v_gene: TRBV28; CDR3nt: TGTGCCAGCAGTTTATTTCAGGGATCTAACTATGGCTACACCTTC; CDR3aa: CASSLFQGSNYGYTF
abundance: many; d_gene: NA; j_gene: TRBJ1-1; len: 14; v_gene: TRBV6-4; CDR3nt: TGTGCCAGCAGTGACTCGGTACAGGACACTGAAGCTTTCTTT; CDR3aa: CASSDSVQDTEAFF
abundance: few; d_gene: TRBD1; j_gene: TRBJ2-5; len: 16; v_gene: TRBV7-2; CDR3nt: TGTGCCAGCAGTTCTAGCGCGGGGACAGGGGACGTAGAGCAGTACTTC; CDR3aa: CASSSSAGTGDVEQYF
abundance: few; d_gene: TRBD2; j_gene: TRBJ2-1; len: 16; v_gene: TRBV29-1; CDR3nt: TGCAGCGTTGAAGATCTTCGACTAGCTGGAAACTATGAGCAGTTCTTC; CDR3aa: CSVEDLRLAGNYEQFF
abundance: few; d_gene: NA; j_gene: TRBJ2-7; len: 13; v_gene: TRBV7-9; CDR3nt: TGTGCCAGCAGCTTAGAGTCACGGGACGAGCAGTACTTC; CDR3aa: CASSLESRDEQYF
abundance: NA; d_gene: TRBD1; j_gene: TRBJ1-2; len: 16; v_gene: TRBV3-1; CDR3nt: TGTGCCAGCAGCCTAGCTACGACAGGGGGCTTAAGTGGCTACACCTTC; CDR3aa: CASSLATTGGLSGYTF
abundance: many; d_gene: NA; j_gene: TRBJ2-1; len: 13; v_gene: TRBV15; CDR3nt: TGTGCCACCAGCAGGACTAGGAGCAATGAGCAGTTCTTC; CDR3aa: CATSRTRSNEQFF
abundance: NA; d_gene: NA; j_gene: TRBJ1-2; len: 13; v_gene: TRBV2; CDR3nt: TGTGCCAGACAGACCGTTGCCAACTATGGCTACACCTTC; CDR3aa: CARQTVANYGYTF
abundance: NA; d_gene: NA; j_gene: TRBJ2-2; len: 11; v_gene: TRBV20-1; CDR3nt: TGCAGTGCTCGTTCCGGTCGGGAGCTGTTTTTT; CDR3aa: CSARSGRELFF
abundance: NA; d_gene: TRBD2; j_gene: TRBJ2-4; len: 13; v_gene: TRBV7-2; CDR3nt: TGTGCCAGCAGCCCGCTAGCGGGGGAGGAGCAGTACTTC; CDR3aa: CASSPLAGEEQYF
abundance: NA; d_gene: TRBD1; j_gene: TRBJ2-5; len: 16; v_gene: TRBV7-8; CDR3nt: TGTGCCAGCAGCTTAGGTGGGACAGGCACGGGAGAGACCCAGTACTTC; CDR3aa: CASSLGGTGTGETQYF
abundance: many; d_gene: NA; j_gene: TRBJ1-1; len: 13; v_gene: TRBV7-9; CDR3nt: TGTGCCAGCAGCCAAGACGGGAACACTGAAGCTTTCTTT; CDR3aa: CASSQDGNTEAFF